This is a list of T cell receptor beta chains from one sample in a study of cytomegalovirus exposure and HLA in healthy donors. Profiling relied on immunoSEQ multiplex PCR, and the TCRdb table lists in-frame clones only, not all of them. The sample holds some 130,000 clones, roughly 62% seen once. The sequenced sample consisted of PBMCs. These receptors came from a man aged 25 to 45 in good health and CMV-seropositive. CDR3s include the opening cysteine and the closing phenylalanine or tryptophan. The order of the fields is clone size, V gene, J gene, D gene, CDR3 DNA, CDR3 protein. A D gene is named only where the DNA matches it firmly. Clone size is not always given. Where it is, it says once, few, many or a class for expanded clones.

size: NA; V: TRBV19; J: TRBJ2-5; D: NA; DNA: TGTGCCAGTAGTAGCAGGTGGCAAGAGACCCAGTACTTC; CDR3: CASSSRWQETQYF
size: NA; V: TRBV6-5; J: TRBJ1-1; D: NA; DNA: TGTGCCAGCAGTTACTCGCCGGGGAACACTGAAGCTTTCTTT; CDR3: CASSYSPGNTEAFF
size: NA; V: TRBV5-4; J: TRBJ2-7; D: NA; DNA: TGTGCCAGCAGCTTCTTCGGGGACTCCTACGAGCAGTACTTC; CDR3: CASSFFGDSYEQYF
size: NA; V: TRBV15; J: TRBJ2-1; D: TRBD2; DNA: TGTGCCACCAGCAGAGGTGGAGCGGGAGGCAAAGGTGAGCAGTTCTTC; CDR3: CATSRGGAGGKGEQFF
size: NA; V: TRBV2; J: TRBJ2-5; D: NA; DNA: TGTGCCAGCAGTGAATGGGGGCGAGAGACCCAGTACTTC; CDR3: CASSEWGRETQYF
size: NA; V: TRBV28; J: TRBJ2-5; D: TRBD2; DNA: TGTGCCAGCACGGGTCGGGGGGTTGGGGAGACCCAGTACTTC; CDR3: CASTGRGVGETQYF
size: NA; V: TRBV19; J: TRBJ1-5; D: NA; DNA: TGTGCCAGTAGTCAAGGACATATGGTGAGTCAGCCCCAGCATTTT; CDR3: CASSQGHMVSQPQHF
size: NA; V: TRBV6-6; J: TRBJ2-3; D: NA; DNA: TGTGCCAGCAGTGACTTCGGAGGCACAGATACGCAGTATTTT; CDR3: CASSDFGGTDTQYF
size: NA; V: TRBV9; J: TRBJ2-3; D: TRBD2; DNA: TGTGCCAGCAGCGTAGGTGTTAGCGGGGGGGGCACAGATACGCAGTATTTT; CDR3: CASSVGVSGGGTDTQYF
size: NA; V: TRBV7-9; J: TRBJ1-1; D: NA; DNA: TGTGCCAGCAGCTTAGGGGCAGGGGTGACTGAAGCTTTCTTT; CDR3: CASSLGAGVTEAFF
size: NA; V: TRBV2; J: TRBJ2-5; D: NA; DNA: TGTGCCAGCAGGGTCACCCGGGACAACCAAGAGACCCAGTACTTC; CDR3: CASRVTRDNQETQYF
size: NA; V: TRBV7-2; J: TRBJ1-2; D: NA; DNA: TGTGCCAGCAGCTTTCAGGGTTATGGCTCCGGCGGCTACACCTTC; CDR3: CASSFQGYGSGGYTF
size: NA; V: TRBV14; J: TRBJ2-2; D: TRBD2; DNA: TGTGCCAGCAGCCAAGATTTCGGCGGGAGGTACACCGGGGAGCTGTTTTTT; CDR3: CASSQDFGGRYTGELFF
size: NA; V: TRBV4-1; J: TRBJ1-2; D: NA; DNA: TGCGCCAGCAGCAAAGGGGTAAAGCGAGAAGGTAGCGGCTACACCTTC; CDR3: CASSKGVKREGSGYTF
size: few; V: TRBV4-3; J: TRBJ2-3; D: TRBD1; DNA: TGCGCCAGCAGCCGAAGAGGGGGCGCAGGAGATACGCAGTATTTT; CDR3: CASSRRGGAGDTQYF
size: few; V: TRBV10-1; J: TRBJ2-7; D: NA; DNA: TGCGCCAGCAGTCAAGTAGGATTTGCTAGGCGGGTACTCTACGAGCAGTACTTC; CDR3: CASSQVGFARRVLYEQYF
size: NA; V: TRBV2; J: TRBJ1-1; D: TRBD1; DNA: TGTGCCAGCAGTGGGGACAGGAGCACCCTGAACACTGAAGCTTTCTTT; CDR3: CASSGDRSTLNTEAFF
size: few; V: TRBV2; J: TRBJ2-1; D: TRBD2; DNA: TGTGCCAGCAGTGAAGACCTAGCGGGAGCCTACAATGAGCAGTTCTTC; CDR3: CASSEDLAGAYNEQFF
size: NA; V: TRBV25-1; J: TRBJ2-1; D: TRBD2; DNA: TGTGCCAGCAGTGAAAGGCACGGGACTAGCGGCTACAATGAGCAGTTCTTC; CDR3: CASSERHGTSGYNEQFF
size: NA; V: TRBV27; J: TRBJ1-5; D: NA; DNA: TGTGCCAGCAGTTTAAACAGGGAAAGCAATCAGCCCCAGCATTTT; CDR3: CASSLNRESNQPQHF
size: NA; V: TRBV28; J: TRBJ2-2; D: TRBD2; DNA: TGTGCCAGCAGTTCCCCACTAGCGGGAGGGGCCGGGGAGCTGTTTTTT; CDR3: CASSSPLAGGAGELFF
size: NA; V: TRBV19; J: TRBJ2-7; D: TRBD1; DNA: TGTGCCAGTAGTGCTCAGGGACAGGGGTTCTACGAGCAGTACTTC; CDR3: CASSAQGQGFYEQYF
size: NA; V: TRBV7-9; J: TRBJ2-7; D: TRBD2; DNA: TGTGCCAGCAGCTTAGCTGGCGGGACTAGCACCGAGCAGTACTTC; CDR3: CASSLAGGTSTEQYF
size: NA; V: TRBV2; J: TRBJ2-2; D: TRBD2; DNA: TGTGCCAGCAGTCCTAGGCGACTAGCGGGAGGCTCGAACACCGGGGAGCTGTTTTTT; CDR3: CASSPRRLAGGSNTGELFF
size: NA; V: TRBV5-1; J: TRBJ1-1; D: TRBD1; DNA: TGCGCCAGCAGCCACGACAGGGAGAAAGCTTTCTTT; CDR3: CASSHDREKAFF
size: NA; V: TRBV7-6; J: TRBJ2-2; D: TRBD1; DNA: TGTGCCAGCAGCGGATACAGGGGTACCGGGGAGCTGTTTTTT; CDR3: CASSGYRGTGELFF
size: NA; V: TRBV15; J: TRBJ1-6; D: NA; DNA: TGTGCCACCAGCAGAGAGATACGAGGCACGGGGAATTCACCCCTCCACTTT; CDR3: CATSREIRGTGNSPLHF
size: NA; V: TRBV19; J: TRBJ2-1; D: TRBD2; DNA: TGTGCCAGTAGTTTACACTTAGCGGGAGGGCCCTCTGAGCAGTTCTTC; CDR3: CASSLHLAGGPSEQFF
size: once; V: TRBV5-4; J: TRBJ2-7; D: TRBD2; DNA: TGTGCCAGCAGCCTGAGACTAGCGGGAGGTGAGCAGTACTTC; CDR3: CASSLRLAGGEQYF
size: NA; V: TRBV18; J: TRBJ1-2; D: NA; DNA: TGTGCCAGCTCACAACGACAGGCAATCAACTATGGCTACACCTTC; CDR3: CASSQRQAINYGYTF
size: NA; V: TRBV10-3; J: TRBJ1-1; D: NA; DNA: TGTGCCATCAGCGCGCAGGACAACGTGAACACTGAAGCTTTCTTT; CDR3: CAISAQDNVNTEAFF
size: NA; V: TRBV25-1; J: TRBJ1-1; D: TRBD1; DNA: TGTGCCAGCAGTGAATGGGGGACAGGGGGGGTCACTGAAGCTTTCTTT; CDR3: CASSEWGTGGVTEAFF
size: NA; V: TRBV7-7; J: TRBJ2-1; D: NA; DNA: TGTGCTAGCAGCCGGGGGAATTCCGGCGAGCAGTTCTTC; CDR3: CASSRGNSGEQFF
size: NA; V: TRBV5-1; J: TRBJ2-1; D: NA; DNA: TGCGCCAGCAGTCTTAGGGCGATGGCGGGACTCTACAATGAGCAGTTCTTC; CDR3: CASSLRAMAGLYNEQFF
size: few; V: TRBV28; J: TRBJ1-2; D: NA; DNA: TGTGCCAGCAGTTCTCGATACGGGACACTCTATGGCTACACCTTC; CDR3: CASSSRYGTLYGYTF
size: few; V: TRBV21-1; J: TRBJ2-7; D: NA; DNA: TGTGCCAGCAGCAAAGCTGATAGTTCCTCTAGCGAGCAGTACTTC; CDR3: CASSKADSSSSEQYF
size: NA; V: TRBV7-2; J: TRBJ2-7; D: NA; DNA: TGTGCCAGCAGTCTAGGAGAGGGGGCCTACGAGCAGTACTTC; CDR3: CASSLGEGAYEQYF
size: NA; V: TRBV7-6; J: TRBJ2-1; D: TRBD2; DNA: TGTGCCAGCAGCTGGAACACCGGCGGGGGGTACAATGAGCAGTTCTTC; CDR3: CASSWNTGGGYNEQFF
size: NA; V: TRBV6-6; J: TRBJ2-7; D: NA; DNA: TGTGCCTTTTTTTTCAAGGAGAAGACGGCATACGAGCAGTACTTC; CDR3: CAFFFKEKTAYEQYF
size: NA; V: TRBV13; J: TRBJ2-3; D: NA; DNA: TGTGCCAGCAGCTCGTTGGACACCCGCGGTGATACGCAGTATTTT; CDR3: CASSSLDTRGDTQYF
size: NA; V: TRBV18; J: TRBJ2-2; D: NA; DNA: TGTGCCAGCTCACCGTCTGGCGGCGGGGAGCTGTTTTTT; CDR3: CASSPSGGGELFF
size: once; V: TRBV5-8; J: TRBJ2-1; D: NA; DNA: TGTGCCAGCAGCTTCACGGACAGCTTTGAGCAGTTCTTC; CDR3: CASSFTDSFEQFF
size: NA; V: TRBV28; J: TRBJ2-7; D: TRBD1; DNA: TGTGCCAGCAGTTTTCCGGGACAGGGGAGCTCCTACGAGCAGTACTTC; CDR3: CASSFPGQGSSYEQYF
size: NA; V: TRBV30; J: TRBJ2-7; D: NA; DNA: TGTGCCTGGAGTTGGGACAACTCCTACGAGCAGTACTTC; CDR3: CAWSWDNSYEQYF
size: NA; V: TRBV5-1; J: TRBJ2-3; D: TRBD1; DNA: TGCGCCAGCAGCTTGGAGGGACAGGGGTCGACAGATACGCAGTATTTT; CDR3: CASSLEGQGSTDTQYF
size: NA; V: TRBV9; J: TRBJ2-7; D: NA; DNA: TGTGCCAGCAGCGTAGAACCGGGACACAGCTACGAGCAGTACTTC; CDR3: CASSVEPGHSYEQYF
size: NA; V: TRBV7-9; J: TRBJ2-2; D: NA; DNA: TGTGCCAGCAGCTCGGGACTCTTGAACACCGGGGAGCTGTTTTTT; CDR3: CASSSGLLNTGELFF
size: NA; V: TRBV28; J: TRBJ2-1; D: NA; DNA: TGTGCCAGCAGGCCCTGGGGCTCCACCTACAATGAGCAGTTCTTC; CDR3: CASRPWGSTYNEQFF
size: NA; V: TRBV7-6; J: TRBJ2-1; D: NA; DNA: TGTGCCAGCAGCTTGCAGCGACCCTACAATGAGCAGTTCTTC; CDR3: CASSLQRPYNEQFF
size: NA; V: TRBV11-2; J: TRBJ2-7; D: TRBD2; DNA: TGTGCCAGCACCTACGCGGGAGCCATAAACGAGCAGTACTTC; CDR3: CASTYAGAINEQYF
size: NA; V: TRBV12-5; J: TRBJ1-1; D: NA; DNA: TGTGCTAGTGGTTTGGGGCCTAGCGCTGAAGCTTTCTTT; CDR3: CASGLGPSAEAFF
size: NA; V: TRBV2; J: TRBJ1-5; D: TRBD1; DNA: TGTGCCAGCAGTAAAACAGGGGGGGGCGGTCAGCCCCAGCATTTT; CDR3: CASSKTGGGGQPQHF
size: NA; V: TRBV18; J: TRBJ1-2; D: NA; DNA: TGTGCCAGCTCACAGGGACTAAACGATAACTATGGCTACACCTTC; CDR3: CASSQGLNDNYGYTF
size: few; V: TRBV9; J: TRBJ2-7; D: NA; DNA: TGTGCCAGCAGCGTAGGTTTAGCGGACTCCTACGAGCAGTACTTC; CDR3: CASSVGLADSYEQYF